This T cell receptor (beta chain) was recovered during a study of T cells in Graves' hyperthyroidism and ophthalmopathy. The authors obtained PBMCs from 7.5 to 10 ml of fresh peripheral blood. RNA transcripts provided the source from which TCR beta CDR3 regions were amplified. In the first-round RT-PCR of the TCR CDR3, the HTBI primer set was used. One entry per CDR3 protein results from TCRdb running MiXCR on the multiplex PCR reads. The sample carries about 600,000 distinct CDR3 sequences, 14% recorded once. Germline-derived CDR1 and CDR2 are DFQATT and SNEGSKA (reference sequence). Germline trimming cut 3 bases from V and 1 base from J; bases unmatched to any gene: 6. There are 18 residues in the CDR3. This clonotype occurred a few times.

This sequence was found in a woman between 18 and 30 years old with Graves' ophthalmopathy. The sequencing input was blood. The chain couples TRBV20-1 to TRBJ2-1, with TRBD2 matching 16 bases. The CDR3 DNA follows: TGCAGTGCTAGTCCGGGACTAGCGGGAGGGCCGTCCTACAATGAGCAGTTCTTC. It encodes CSASPGLAGGPSYNEQFF.